Listed below are T cell receptor beta chains from one sample, sequenced in a study of TIL therapy for anti-PD-1-resistant metastatic lung cancer. Clones were sequenced by immunoSEQ multiplex PCR, and TCRdb holds only the in-frame ones, with some missing. The table lists some 2,000 clones, less than 90% of them singletons. Sample: tumor tissue, taken at baseline. Source of these receptors: a person between 30 and 80 years old with non-small cell lung cancer. Both conserved end residues are part of each CDR3. Fields, in order: J gene, clone size, V gene, D gene, CDR3 protein, CDR3 DNA. D genes are given only for firm matches. The size of a clone is reported for some rows only, either as once, few or many, or as a class for expanded clones.

TRBJ2-7	.	TRBV30	.	CAWSVSLSYEQYF	TGTGCCTGGAGTGTATCGCTCTCCTACGAGCAGTACTTC
TRBJ1-5	.	TRBV21-1	.	CASSTTLWGQGFQPQHF	TGTGCCAGCAGCACGACCCTCTGGGGACAGGGGTTTCAGCCCCAGCATTTT
TRBJ2-7	.	TRBV29-1	TRBD2	CSVGMGEGHNLYF	TGCAGCGTTGGTATGGGGGAGGGCCATAACTTGTACTTC
TRBJ2-2	.	TRBV5-8	TRBD2	CASSSGTTSNTGELFF	TGTGCCAGCAGCTCCGGGACTACATCGAACACCGGGGAGCTGTTTTTT
TRBJ1-6	.	TRBV9	.	CASSADSYNSPLHF	TGTGCCAGCAGCGCGGACAGCTATAATTCACCCCTCCACTTT
TRBJ2-1	few	TRBV9	.	CASKEAASSYNEQFF	TGTGCCAGCAAAGAAGCGGCAAGCTCCTACAATGAGCAGTTCTTC
TRBJ1-2	once	TRBV2	.	CASSEAYYSYKGNGYTF	TGTGCCAGCAGTGAAGCTTACTACAGCTATAAAGGGAATGGCTACACCTTC
TRBJ2-2	.	TRBV27	.	CASSPQNTGELFF	TGTGCCAGCAGTCCACAGAACACCGGGGAGCTGTTTTTT
TRBJ2-1	.	TRBV5-1	TRBD2	CASSFAGGANNEQFF	TGCGCCAGCAGCTTCGCGGGAGGCGCAAACAATGAGCAGTTCTTC
TRBJ2-5	.	TRBV5-1	.	CASRSNSATGTQYF	TGCGCCAGCAGATCGAACAGTGCCACAGGGACCCAGTACTTC
TRBJ2-7	.	TRBV7-8	TRBD2	CASVEREGSYEQYF	TGTGCCAGTGTGGAGCGGGAGGGCTCCTACGAGCAGTACTTC
TRBJ1-4	few	TRBV2	.	CASSEVRNEKLFF	TGTGCCAGCAGTGAAGTCAGAAATGAAAAACTGTTTTTT
TRBJ2-5	.	TRBV5-8	TRBD1	CASSSIRTGAETQYF	TGTGCCAGCAGCTCCATTCGCACAGGGGCCGAGACCCAGTACTTC
TRBJ2-1	.	TRBV6-1	TRBD2	CASSEAAGTWGGNEQFF	TGTGCCAGCAGTGAAGCGGCCGGGACTTGGGGGGGCAATGAGCAGTTCTTC
TRBJ2-7	.	TRBV19	.	CASSYSLSYEQYF	TGTGCCAGTAGTTACAGCCTCTCCTACGAGCAGTACTTC
TRBJ2-1	.	TRBV5-1	TRBD1	CASSLRTGVLNEQFF	TGCGCCAGCAGCTTAAGGACAGGGGTATTAAATGAGCAGTTCTTC
TRBJ2-1	.	TRBV30	.	CAWSLQLSSYNEQFF	TGTGCCTGGAGTCTACAGCTCAGCTCCTACAATGAGCAGTTCTTC
TRBJ2-1	.	TRBV6-5	TRBD2	CASSYTGLAGANEQFF	TGTGCCAGCAGTTATACGGGACTAGCGGGGGCCAATGAGCAGTTCTTC
TRBJ2-1	once	TRBV6-1	.	CASGEAFYNEQFF	TGTGCCAGCGGTGAGGCCTTCTACAATGAGCAGTTCTTC